This TCR beta chain was documented in a study of blood T cell repertoires in COVID-19. Study-wide background: Italy, Spain and the United States were the sources of the convalescent and acute COVID-19 samples.

The CDR3 has 16 residues. Trimming at V came to 1 base and at J to 5 bases, leaving 7 bases not matched to a gene. Germline loops: CDR1 MGHRA, CDR2 YSYEKL. The table came from immunoSEQ multiplex PCR; TCRdb's copy has only in-frame clones and leaves some out. The sample includes more than 95,000 clones, around 84% of them seen just once. The table lists this clone with a few counts. The chain recombines TRBV4-1 with TRBJ2-3; 9 nucleotides match TRBD2. The clonotype originates from a woman aged 55-69 years in a cohort sampled during active or convalescent COVID-19. The source material was peripheral blood. In DNA form, the CDR3 reads TGCGCCAGCAGCCAAGGAGCGGGGGGAGGCGAAGATACGCAGTATTTT. Protein sequence: CASSQGAGGGEDTQYF.